This paragraph reports one T cell receptor beta chain. This sample was included in a study of blood T cell repertoires in COVID-19. Study context: Specimens from acute and convalescent COVID-19 originated in the United States, Italy and Spain.

There are 13 residues in the CDR3. Looked up from germline, CDR1 is SEHNR and CDR2 is FQNEAQ (reference sequence). The V and J ends lost 4 bases and 7 bases respectively, with 13 bases between them. Per the original data handling: Researchers report that nucleated cell counts were estimated from reference gene primer amplification. The data were produced by immunoSEQ multiplex PCR, yet TCRdb's version contains in-frame clones alone and is incomplete. D and trimming were read from the DNA, whereas the V and J calls and clone size are those reported in that table. The data contain tens of thousands of clones, approximately 92% of them singletons.

The sequence was collected from a man aged 80 or over with acute or convalescent COVID-19. Sequenced sample: peripheral blood. This rearrangement joins TRBV7-9 to TRBJ1-1, with D hard to call. This CDR3 reads CASSSGRILEAFF. As DNA, the CDR3 is TGTGCCAGCAGCTCAGGCAGGATTCTTGAAGCTTTCTTT.